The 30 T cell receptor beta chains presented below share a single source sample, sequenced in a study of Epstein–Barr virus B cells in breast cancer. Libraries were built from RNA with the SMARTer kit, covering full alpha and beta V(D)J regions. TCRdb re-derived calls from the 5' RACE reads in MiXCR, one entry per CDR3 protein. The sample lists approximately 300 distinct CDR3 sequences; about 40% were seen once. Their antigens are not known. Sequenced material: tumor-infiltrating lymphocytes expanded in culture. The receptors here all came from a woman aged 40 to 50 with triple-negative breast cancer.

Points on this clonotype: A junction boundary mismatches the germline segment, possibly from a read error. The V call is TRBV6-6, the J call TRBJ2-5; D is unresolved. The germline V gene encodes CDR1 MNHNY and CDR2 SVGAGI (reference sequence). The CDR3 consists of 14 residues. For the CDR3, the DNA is TGTGCACGCAGTTACTCATCGCACCAAGAGACACAGTACTTC. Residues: CARSYSSHQETQYF.

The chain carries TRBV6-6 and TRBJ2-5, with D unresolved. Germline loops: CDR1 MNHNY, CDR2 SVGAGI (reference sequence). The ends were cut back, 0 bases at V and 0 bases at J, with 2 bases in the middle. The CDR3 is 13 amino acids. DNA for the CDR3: TGTGCCAGCAGTTACTCGCACCAAGAGACCCAGTACTTC. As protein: CASSYSHQETQYF.

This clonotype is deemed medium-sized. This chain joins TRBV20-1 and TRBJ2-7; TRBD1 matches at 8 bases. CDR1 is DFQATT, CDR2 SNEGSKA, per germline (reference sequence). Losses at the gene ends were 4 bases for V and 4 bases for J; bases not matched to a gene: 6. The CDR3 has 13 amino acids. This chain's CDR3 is CSATGGASYEQYF. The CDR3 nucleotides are TGCAGTGCTACAGGGGGCGCCTCTTACGAGCAGTACTTC.

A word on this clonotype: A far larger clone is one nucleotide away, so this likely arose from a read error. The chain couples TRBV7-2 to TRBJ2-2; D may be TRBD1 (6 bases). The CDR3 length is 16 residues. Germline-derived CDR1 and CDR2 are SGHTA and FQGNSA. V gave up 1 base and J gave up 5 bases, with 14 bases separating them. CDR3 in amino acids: CASSLELPGETGELFF. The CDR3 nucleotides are TGTGCCAGCAGCTTAGAACTCCCAGGGGAGACCGGGGAGCTGTTTTTT.

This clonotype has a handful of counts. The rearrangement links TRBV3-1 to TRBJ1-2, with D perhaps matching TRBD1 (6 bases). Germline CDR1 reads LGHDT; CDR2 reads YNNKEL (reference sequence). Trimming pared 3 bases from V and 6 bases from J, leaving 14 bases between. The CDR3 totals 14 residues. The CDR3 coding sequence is TGTGCCAGCAGCCAGGGGGGGGCCGGGAATGGCTACACCTTC. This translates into CASSQGGAGNGYTF.

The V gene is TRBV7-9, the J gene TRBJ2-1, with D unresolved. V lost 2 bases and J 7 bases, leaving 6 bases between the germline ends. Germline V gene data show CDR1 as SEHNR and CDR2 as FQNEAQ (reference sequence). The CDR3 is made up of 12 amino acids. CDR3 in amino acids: CASSLLSNEQFF. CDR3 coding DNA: TGTGCCAGCAGCTTACTTAGTAATGAGCAGTTCTTC.

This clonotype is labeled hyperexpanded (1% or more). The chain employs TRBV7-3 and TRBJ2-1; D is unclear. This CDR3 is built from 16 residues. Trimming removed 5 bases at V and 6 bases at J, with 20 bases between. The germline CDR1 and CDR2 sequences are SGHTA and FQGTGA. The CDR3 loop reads CASSPGHELPGNEQFF. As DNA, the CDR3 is TGTGCCAGCAGCCCCGGGCACGAGCTTCCGGGCAATGAGCAGTTCTTC. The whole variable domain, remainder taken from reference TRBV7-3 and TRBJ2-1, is GAGVSQTPSNKVTEKGKYVELRCDPISGHTALYWYRQSLGQGPEFLIYFQGTGAADDSGLPNDRFFAVRPEGSVSTLKIQRTERGDSAVYLCASSPGHELPGNEQFFGPGTRLTVL.

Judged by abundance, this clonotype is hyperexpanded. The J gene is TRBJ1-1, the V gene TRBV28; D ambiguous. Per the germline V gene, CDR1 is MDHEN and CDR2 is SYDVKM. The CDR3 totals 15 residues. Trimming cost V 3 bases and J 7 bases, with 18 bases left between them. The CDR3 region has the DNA TGTGCCAGCAGTTTTTCCTCCCGTGGGCGCGATGAAGCTTTCTTT. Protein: CASSFSSRGRDEAFF.

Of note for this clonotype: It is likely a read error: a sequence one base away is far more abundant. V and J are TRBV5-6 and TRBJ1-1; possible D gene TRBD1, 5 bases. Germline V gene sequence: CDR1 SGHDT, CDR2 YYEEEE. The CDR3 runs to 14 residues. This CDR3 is CANSLGPGGTEAFF. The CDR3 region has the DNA TGTGCCAACAGCTTGGGACCCGGAGGGACTGAAGCTTTCTTT.

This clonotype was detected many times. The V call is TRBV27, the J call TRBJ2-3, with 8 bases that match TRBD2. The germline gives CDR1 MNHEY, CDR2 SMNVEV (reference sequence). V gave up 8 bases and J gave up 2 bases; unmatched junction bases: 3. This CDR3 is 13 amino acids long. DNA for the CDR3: TGTGCCAGCGCGGGGGGACTCACAGATACGCAGTATTTT. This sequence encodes CASAGGLTDTQYF.

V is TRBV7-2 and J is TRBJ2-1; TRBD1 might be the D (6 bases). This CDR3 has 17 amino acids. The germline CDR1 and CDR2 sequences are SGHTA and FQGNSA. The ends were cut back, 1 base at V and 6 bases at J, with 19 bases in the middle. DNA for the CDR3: TGTGCCAGCAGCTTAGGGGGGCACGAGCTTCCGGGCAATGAGCAGTTCTTC. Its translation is CASSLGGHELPGNEQFF. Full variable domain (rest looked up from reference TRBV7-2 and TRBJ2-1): GAGVSQSPSNKVTEKGKDVELRCDPISGHTALYWYRQSLGQGLEFLIYFQGNSAPDKSGLPSDRFSAERTGGSVSTLTIQRTQQEDSAVYLCASSLGGHELPGNEQFFGPGTRLTVL.

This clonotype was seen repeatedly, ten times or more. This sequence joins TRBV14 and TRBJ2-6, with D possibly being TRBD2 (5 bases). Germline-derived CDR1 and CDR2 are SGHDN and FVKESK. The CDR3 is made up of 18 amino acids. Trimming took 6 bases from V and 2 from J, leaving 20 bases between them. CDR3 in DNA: TGTGCCAGCAGTCCGGAGTGGGCGACTATCCCTGGGGCCAACGTCCTGACTTTC. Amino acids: CASSPEWATIPGANVLTF. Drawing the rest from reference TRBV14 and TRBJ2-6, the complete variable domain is EAGVTQFPSHSVIEKGQTVTLRCDPISGHDNLYWYRRVMGKEIKFLLHFVKESKQDESGMPNNRFLAERTGGTYSTLKVQPAELEDSGVYFCASSPEWATIPGANVLTFGAGSRLTVL.

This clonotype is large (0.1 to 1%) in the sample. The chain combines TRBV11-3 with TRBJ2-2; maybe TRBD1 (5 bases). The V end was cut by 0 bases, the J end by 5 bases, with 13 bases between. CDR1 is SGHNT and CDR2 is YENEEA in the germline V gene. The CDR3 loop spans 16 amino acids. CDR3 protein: CASSLELPGKTGELFF. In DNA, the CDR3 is TGTGCCAGCAGCTTAGAACTCCCAGGGAAGACCGGGGAGCTGTTTTTT.

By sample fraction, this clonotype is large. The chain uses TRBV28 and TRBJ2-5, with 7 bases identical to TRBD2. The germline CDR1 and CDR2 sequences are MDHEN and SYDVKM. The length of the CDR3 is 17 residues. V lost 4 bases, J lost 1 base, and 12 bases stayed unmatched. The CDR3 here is CASSSPRGEAIQETQYF. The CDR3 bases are TGTGCCAGCAGTTCCCCCCGGGGGGAAGCGATCCAAGAGACCCAGTACTTC.

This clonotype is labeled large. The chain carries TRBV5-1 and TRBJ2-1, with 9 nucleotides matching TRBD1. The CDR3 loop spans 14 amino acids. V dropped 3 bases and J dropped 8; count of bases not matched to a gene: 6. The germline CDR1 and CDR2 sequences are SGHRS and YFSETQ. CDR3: CASSSGTGSHEQFF. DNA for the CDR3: TGCGCCAGCAGCTCCGGGACAGGGTCGCATGAGCAGTTCTTC.

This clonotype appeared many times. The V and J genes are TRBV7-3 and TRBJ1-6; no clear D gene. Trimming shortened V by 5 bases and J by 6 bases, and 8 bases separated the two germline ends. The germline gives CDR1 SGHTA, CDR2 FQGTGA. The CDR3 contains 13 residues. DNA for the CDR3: TGTGCCAGCAGCACCAGAGTTAATTCACCCCTCCACTTT. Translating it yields CASSTRVNSPLHF.

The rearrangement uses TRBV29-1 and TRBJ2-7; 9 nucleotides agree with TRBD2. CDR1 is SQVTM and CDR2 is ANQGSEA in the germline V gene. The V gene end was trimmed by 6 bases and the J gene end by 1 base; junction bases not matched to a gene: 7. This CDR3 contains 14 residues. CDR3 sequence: CSVYSGSISYEQYF. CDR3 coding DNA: TGCAGCGTATATAGCGGGAGCATATCCTACGAGCAGTACTTC.

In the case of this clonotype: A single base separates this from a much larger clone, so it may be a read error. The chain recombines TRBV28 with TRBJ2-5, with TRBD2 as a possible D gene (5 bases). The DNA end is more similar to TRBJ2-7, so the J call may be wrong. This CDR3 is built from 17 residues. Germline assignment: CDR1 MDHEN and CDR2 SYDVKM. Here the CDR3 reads CAGSLGPWTRKTYEQYF. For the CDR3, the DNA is TGTGCCGGCAGTTTAGGCCCATGGACTCGAAAGACCTACGAGCAGTACTTC.

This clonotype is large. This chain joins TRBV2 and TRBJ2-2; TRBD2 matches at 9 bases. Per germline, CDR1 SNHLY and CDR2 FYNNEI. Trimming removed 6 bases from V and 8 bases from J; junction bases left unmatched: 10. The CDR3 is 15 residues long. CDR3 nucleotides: TGTGCCAGCAGGTCGGAGGCTAGCGGGATTGGGGAGCTGTTTTTT. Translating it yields CASRSEASGIGELFF.

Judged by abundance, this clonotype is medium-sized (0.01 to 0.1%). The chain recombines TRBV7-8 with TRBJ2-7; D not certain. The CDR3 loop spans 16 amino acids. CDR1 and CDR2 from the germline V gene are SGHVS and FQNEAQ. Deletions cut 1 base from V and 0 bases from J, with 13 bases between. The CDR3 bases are TGTGCCAGCAGCTTAGTGGCCACAGTACCCTCCTACGAGCAGTACTTC. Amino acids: CASSLVATVPSYEQYF.

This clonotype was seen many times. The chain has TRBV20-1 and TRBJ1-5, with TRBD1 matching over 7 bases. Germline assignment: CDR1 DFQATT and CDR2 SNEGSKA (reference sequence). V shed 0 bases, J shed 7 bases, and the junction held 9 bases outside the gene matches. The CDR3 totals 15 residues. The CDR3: CSAREAGGFGQPQHF. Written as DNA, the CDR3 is TGCAGTGCTAGAGAGGCAGGGGGTTTTGGCCAGCCCCAGCATTTT.

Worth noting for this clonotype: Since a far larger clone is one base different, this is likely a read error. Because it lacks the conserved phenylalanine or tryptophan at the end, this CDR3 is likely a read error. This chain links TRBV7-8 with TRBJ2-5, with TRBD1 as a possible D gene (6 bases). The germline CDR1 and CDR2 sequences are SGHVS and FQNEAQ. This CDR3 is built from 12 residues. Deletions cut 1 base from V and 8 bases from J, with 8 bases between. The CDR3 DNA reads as TGTGCCAGCAGCTTAGGGGGGCAAACCCAGTACATC. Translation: CASSLGGQTQYI.

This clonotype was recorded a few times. The CDR3 nucleotides are TGTGCCAGTAGAGGGGGTACATCGACCAGCTCCTACAATGAGCAGTTCTTC. This gives the protein CASRGGTSTSSYNEQFF. This chain uses TRBV19 with TRBJ2-1, with D possibly TRBD1 on 6 matching bases. Trimming took 6 bases from V and 0 from J, leaving 18 bases between them. Germline CDR1 is LNHDA and CDR2 is SQIVND (reference sequence). This CDR3 comprises 17 residues.

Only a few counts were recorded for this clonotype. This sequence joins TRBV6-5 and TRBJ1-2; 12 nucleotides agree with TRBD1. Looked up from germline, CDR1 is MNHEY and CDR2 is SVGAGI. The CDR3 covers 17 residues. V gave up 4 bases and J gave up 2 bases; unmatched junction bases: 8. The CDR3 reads CASSFGTGGESNYGYTF. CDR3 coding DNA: TGTGCCAGCAGTTTCGGGACAGGGGGCGAATCGAACTATGGCTACACCTTC.

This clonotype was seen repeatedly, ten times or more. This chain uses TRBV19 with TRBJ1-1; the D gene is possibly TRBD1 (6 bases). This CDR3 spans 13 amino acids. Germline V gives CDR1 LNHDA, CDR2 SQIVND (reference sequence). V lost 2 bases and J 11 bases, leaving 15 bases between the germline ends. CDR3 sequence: CASSIRDTRMAFF. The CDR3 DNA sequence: TGTGCCAGTAGTATAAGGGACACTCGTATGGCTTTCTTT.

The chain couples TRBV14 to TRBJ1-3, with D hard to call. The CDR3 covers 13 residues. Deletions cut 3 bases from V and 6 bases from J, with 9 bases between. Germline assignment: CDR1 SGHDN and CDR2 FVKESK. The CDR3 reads CASSQSPTNTIYF. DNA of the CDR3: TGTGCCAGCAGCCAGTCGCCTACAAACACCATATATTTT.

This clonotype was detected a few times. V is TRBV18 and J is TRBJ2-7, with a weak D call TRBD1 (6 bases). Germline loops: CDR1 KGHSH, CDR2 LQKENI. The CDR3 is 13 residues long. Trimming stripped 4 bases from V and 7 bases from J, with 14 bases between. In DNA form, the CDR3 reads TGTGCCAGCTCACTAGGGGGAACGGGAGAGCAGTACTTC. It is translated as CASSLGGTGEQYF.

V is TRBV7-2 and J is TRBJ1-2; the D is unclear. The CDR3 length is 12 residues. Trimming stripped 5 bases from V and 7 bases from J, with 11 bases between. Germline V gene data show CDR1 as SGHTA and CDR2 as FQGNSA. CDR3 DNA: TGTGCCAGCAGCACCGGGGTTCCTGGCTACACCTTC. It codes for CASSTGVPGYTF.

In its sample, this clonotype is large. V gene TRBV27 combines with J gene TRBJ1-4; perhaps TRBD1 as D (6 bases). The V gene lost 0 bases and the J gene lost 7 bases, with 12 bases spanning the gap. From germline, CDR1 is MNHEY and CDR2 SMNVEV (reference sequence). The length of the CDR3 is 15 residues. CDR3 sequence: CASSLSLSGVEKLFF. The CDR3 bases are TGTGCCAGCAGTTTATCGTTGTCAGGGGTTGAAAAACTGTTTTTT.

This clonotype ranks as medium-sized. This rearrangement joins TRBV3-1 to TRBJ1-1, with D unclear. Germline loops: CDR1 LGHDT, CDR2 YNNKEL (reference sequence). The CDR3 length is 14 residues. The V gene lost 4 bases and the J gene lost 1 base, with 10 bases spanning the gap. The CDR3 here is CASSLGLSNTEAFF. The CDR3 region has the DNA TGTGCCAGCAGCCTTGGACTCTCGAACACTGAAGCTTTCTTT.